Presented here are 30 T cell receptor beta chains from one specimen sequenced in a study of T cells expressing NK-cell markers. With the 5' RACE reads reprocessed, TCRdb shows one record per CDR3 protein and no DNA. In total, the table holds 550,000 to 600,000 distinct CDR3 sequences. The sequencing input was blood T cells: a sorted CD56 or NKG2C T cell subset, CD4+ or CD8+ T cells, or bulk PBMC T cells (not recorded which). The receptors originated from a young man in good health.

V gene TRBV28 combines with J gene TRBJ2-7. The CDR3 extends over 12 amino acids. Per germline, CDR1 MDHEN and CDR2 SYDVKM. Here the CDR3 reads CASSFGSSEQYF. The full variable domain, rest sourced from reference TRBV28 and TRBJ2-7, is DVKVTQSSRYLVKRTGEKVFLECVQDMDHENMFWYRQDPGLGLRLIYFSYDVKMKEKGDIPEGYSVSREKKERFSLILESASTNQTSMYLCASSFGSSEQYFGPGTRLTVT.

The rearrangement joins TRBV12-3 or TRBV12-4 to TRBJ2-5; TCRdb designates TRBD2, a call that cannot be tested without DNA. This CDR3 is built from 16 residues. CDR3 residues: CASSFGRAGYQETQYF.

The V and J genes are TRBV12-2 and TRBJ2-3; TCRdb outputs TRBD2, but without DNA this stays unchecked. TRBV12-2 is termed a pseudogene. The CDR3 has 15 amino acids. The CDR3 sequence is CASRPTGASGDTQYF.

The rearrangement links TRBV6-5 to TRBJ2-1; TCRdb lists TRBD2, though no DNA is available to test this call. Germline loops: CDR1 MNHEY, CDR2 SVGAGI. The CDR3 extends over 16 amino acids. The CDR3 reads CASSSLGLADYNEQFF.

The rearrangement joins TRBV14 to TRBJ2-1; TCRdb designates TRBD2, a call that cannot be tested without DNA. CDR3 length equals 15 residues. Germline CDR1 reads SGHDN; CDR2 reads FVKESK. CDR3 loop: CASSHSSGSGNEQFF.

This chain joins TRBV6-1 and TRBJ1-6; the D gene TCRdb calls, TRBD1, cannot be checked with no DNA. From germline, CDR1 is MNHNS and CDR2 SASEGT. There are 15 residues in the CDR3. The CDR3 loop reads CASRPPQGLGSPLHF.

The rearrangement uses TRBV5-1 and TRBJ2-3; TCRdb selects TRBD2, and the lack of DNA leaves this call unchecked. The germline CDR1 and CDR2 sequences are SGHRS and YFSETQ. The CDR3 extends over 17 amino acids. CDR3 sequence: CASSLGTSGSTADTQYF.

CDR3 loop: CASSSNLPGQGIHTQYF. The J gene is TRBJ2-3, the V gene TRBV5-1; TCRdb lists TRBD1, though no DNA is available to test this call. The CDR3 has 17 residues. In germline, CDR1 is SGHRS, CDR2 YFSETQ.

The chain combines TRBV20-1 with TRBJ1-4; checking the TCRdb D call of TRBD1 is not possible without DNA. Germline CDR1 reads DFQATT; CDR2 reads SNEGSKA (reference sequence). This CDR3 comprises 11 residues. The CDR3 loop reads CSARAGAIPFF.

The chain joins TRBV20-1 to TRBJ1-1. Germline CDR1 reads DFQATT; CDR2 reads SNEGSKA (reference sequence). The CDR3 runs 13 residues. The CDR3 loop is CSARDTPQRGAFF.

This chain connects TRBV27 to TRBJ2-7; TCRdb designates TRBD1, a call that cannot be tested without DNA. Germline V gene data show CDR1 as MNHEY and CDR2 as SMNVEV (reference sequence). The CDR3 sequence is 15 residues long. CDR3 sequence reads: CASSFFGTGGYEQYF.

This chain links TRBV4-2 with TRBJ2-3. CDR3 length: 13 residues. Germline V gene data show CDR1 as LGHNA and CDR2 as YNFKEQ. CDR3 sequence reads: CASSQPGTDTQYF.

The chain has TRBV20-1 and TRBJ2-1; TCRdb proposes TRBD1, but this gene call is untestable without DNA. Germline V gene sequence: CDR1 DFQATT, CDR2 SNEGSKA (reference sequence). This CDR3 spans 15 amino acids. This chain's CDR3 is CSARDRGQGVAEQFF.

V and J are TRBV4-3 and TRBJ2-7; TCRdb's D call of TRBD2 is untestable without DNA. Germline CDR1 and CDR2: LGHNA and YSLEER. CDR3 length: 15 residues. CDR3 sequence reads: CASSPFATNLYEQYF.

V usage is TRBV20-1 and J usage is TRBJ2-3; as DNA is missing, the TRBD2 call by TCRdb cannot be tested. Germline CDR1 reads DFQATT; CDR2 reads SNEGSKA (reference sequence). CDR3 length equals 15 residues. CDR3: CSASATGGFTDTQYF.

The chain has TRBV4-2 and TRBJ1-1; TCRdb reports TRBD1, a call that lacks DNA to check it against. The CDR3 spans 13 residues. Germline assignment: CDR1 LGHNA and CDR2 YNFKEQ. CDR3 residues: CASSQAKTGDAFF.

V usage is TRBV2 and J usage is TRBJ2-2; TCRdb's D call, TRBD1, is unchecked because there is no DNA. The length of the CDR3 is 17 residues. The germline gives CDR1 SNHLY, CDR2 FYNNEI. CDR3 loop: CASRGTMTGSVTGELFF.

The chain uses TRBV5-1 and TRBJ2-2; TCRdb lists TRBD1, though no DNA is available to test this call. The CDR3 covers 16 residues. From germline, CDR1 is SGHRS and CDR2 YFSETQ. The CDR3 spells CASSLHGGTNTGELFF.

The chain combines TRBV12-3 or TRBV12-4 with TRBJ1-3. This CDR3 contains 15 residues. This CDR3 reads CASSLGGRLGNTIYF.

The chain links TRBV29-1 to TRBJ1-2; TCRdb outputs TRBD1, but without DNA this stays unchecked. CDR1 and CDR2 from the germline V gene are SQVTM and ANQGSEA. This CDR3 has 12 residues. This chain's CDR3 is CSVGTALHGYTF.

This chain uses TRBV5-1 with TRBJ2-2; no DNA is available, so the TRBD2 call from TCRdb remains unchecked. CDR1 and CDR2 (germline): SGHRS, YFSETQ. The CDR3 extends over 14 amino acids. CDR3 sequence: CASSIAGGTGELFF.

The CDR3 sequence is CASSQDRGQMNTEAFF. This chain joins TRBV3-1 and TRBJ1-1; with no DNA, the TCRdb D assignment of TRBD1 cannot be verified. Germline loops: CDR1 LGHDT, CDR2 YNNKEL (reference sequence). The CDR3 sequence is 16 residues long.

V gene TRBV5-1 combines with J gene TRBJ2-7. The CDR3 totals 15 residues. The germline gives CDR1 SGHRS, CDR2 YFSETQ. CDR3: CASSLGIVTLGEQYF.

The rearrangement links TRBV2 to TRBJ2-5; the TCRdb D gene call, TRBD1, has no DNA to confirm it. Germline V gene lookup returns CDR1 SNHLY and CDR2 FYNNEI. The CDR3 runs 15 residues. The CDR3 region is CASSEARGEKETQYF. Looking up the rest from reference TRBV2 and TRBJ2-5 gives the full variable domain: EPEVTQTPSHQVTQMGQEVILRCVPISNHLYFYWYRQILGQKVEFLVSFYNNEISEKSEIFDDQFSVERPDGSNFTLKIRSTKLEDSAMYFCASSEARGEKETQYFGPGTRLLVL.

The genes are TRBV10-3 and TRBJ1-2. Germline V gives CDR1 ENHRY, CDR2 SYGVKD. The CDR3 loop spans 12 amino acids. CDR3 in amino acids: CAISAKGGGYTF.

J is TRBJ2-2 and V is TRBV3-1. Germline-derived CDR1 and CDR2 are LGHDT and YNNKEL (reference sequence). The CDR3 is made up of 12 amino acids. CDR3 in amino acids: CASSLDRRELFF. The full variable domain, with the rest looked up from reference TRBV3-1 and TRBJ2-2, is DTAVSQTPKYLVTQMGNDKSIKCEQNLGHDTMYWYKQDSKKFLKIMFSYNNKELIINETVPNRFSPKSPDKAHLNLHINSLELGDSAVYFCASSLDRRELFFGEGSRLTVL.

The J gene is TRBJ1-4, the V gene TRBV30. Looked up from germline, CDR1 is GTSNPN and CDR2 is SVGIG (reference sequence). This CDR3 comprises 13 residues. CDR3 loop: CAWSGTTNEKLFF.

The CDR3 reads CSAITRTDTQYF. The genes are TRBV20-1 and TRBJ2-3. This CDR3 spans 12 amino acids. In germline, CDR1 is DFQATT, CDR2 SNEGSKA (reference sequence).

The chain combines TRBV14 with TRBJ2-7; the TCRdb call, TRBD2, lacks DNA for checking. The CDR3 loop spans 17 amino acids. In germline, CDR1 is SGHDN, CDR2 FVKESK. CDR3 protein: CASSQDGALAGGYEQYF.

The chain couples TRBV5-5 to TRBJ2-2; as DNA is missing, the TRBD2 call by TCRdb cannot be tested. The germline V gene has CDR1 SGHKS and CDR2 YYEKEE (reference sequence). The CDR3 runs to 14 residues. CDR3 sequence reads: CASSRLVMTGELFF.